This T cell receptor beta chain is drawn from a study of blood T cell repertoires in COVID-19. The wider study: Whether acute or convalescent, the COVID-19 samples came from the United States, Italy and Spain.

TCRdb's table, derived via immunoSEQ multiplex PCR, lists solely in-frame clones and lacks some. The sample contains some 170,000 clones, more than 75% of which appear only once. Cohort placement rested on clinical history that participants reported themselves. This clone was detected only a few times. V shed 2 bases and J 0 bases; nucleotides not matched to a gene: 1. CDR1 is SEHNR, CDR2 FQNEAQ, per germline (reference sequence). The CDR3 runs to 15 residues. Sequenced: PBMCs or T cells enriched from blood (not recorded which). The sequence was collected from a human donor with acute COVID-19. The donor label of this sample is uncertain. The J gene is TRBJ1-3, the V gene TRBV7-9; 7 nucleotides match TRBD1. The CDR3 DNA reads as TGTGCCAGCAGCTTACGACAGGGCTCTGGAAACACCATATATTTT. This gives the protein CASSLRQGSGNTIYF.